This entry lists 9 T cell receptor beta chains sequenced from one sample in a study of patients and donors after allogeneic stem cell transplantation. TCRdb independently ran MiXCR on the RT-PCR reads; one entry per CDR3 protein. The sample yields approximately 410,000 distinct CDR3 sequences, around 15% seen once. Material: blood, either unsorted or a sorted T cell fraction (not recorded which). These receptors were taken from a human donor who was either an allogeneic HSCT recipient or a stem cell or donor lymphocyte infusion donor (not recorded which). It is not recorded whose cells these are; they may come from a transplant donor.

This clonotype showed up just a few times. This CDR3 fails to terminate in the conserved phenylalanine or tryptophan, so it likely reflects a read error. This chain connects TRBV3-1 to TRBJ1-1, with D maybe TRBD1 (6 bases). Trimming removed 4 bases from V and 6 bases from J, with 21 bases in between. This CDR3 comprises 16 residues. Germline values: CDR1 LGHDT, CDR2 YNNKEL (reference sequence). The CDR3, as DNA: TGTGCCAGCAGCCGTATGTATAAACAGGGCAACGCTGAAGCTTTCTCT. It yields the protein CASSRMYKQGNAEAFS.

This clonotype was counted a few times. The chain joins TRBV18 to TRBJ2-7; weak D call: TRBD2 (5 bases). CDR1 is KGHSH and CDR2 is LQKENI in the germline V gene. This CDR3 contains 12 residues. Trimming took 0 bases from V and 9 from J, leaving 9 bases between them. The CDR3 loop is CASSPPGLGQYF. CDR3 coding DNA: TGTGCCAGCTCACCACCAGGACTTGGGCAGTACTTC.

The chain combines TRBV20-1 with TRBJ1-1, with D maybe TRBD1 (5 bases). The V gene lost 6 bases and the J gene lost 1 base, with 12 bases spanning the gap. The CDR3 spans 13 residues. Germline CDR1 and CDR2: DFQATT and SNEGSKA (reference sequence). CDR3 DNA: TGCAGTGCCCCCTCGGGGGAGAACACTGAAGCTTTCTTT. Its protein is CSAPSGENTEAFF.

V usage is TRBV7-8 and J usage is TRBJ1-2; 7 bases align to TRBD1. The CDR3 has 16 residues. Germline CDR1 reads SGHVS; CDR2 reads FQNEAQ. V gave up 4 bases and J gave up 5 bases; unmatched junction bases: 13. The CDR3 spells CASSSSRGVRNYGYTF. CDR3 sequence (DNA): TGTGCCAGCAGCTCCTCCAGGGGGGTGAGAAATTATGGCTACACCTTC.

This clonotype has a handful of counts. CDR3 bases: TGTGCCAGCAGCTCATACTTAGGGTCCGGACTAGCGGTACATGAGCAGTTCTTC. It specifies CASSSYLGSGLAVHEQFF. The chain combines TRBV11-1 with TRBJ2-1; 10 nucleotides agree with TRBD2. CDR1 is SGHAT, CDR2 FQDESV, per germline (reference sequence). The junction had 17 bases not matched to a gene; V was cut back by 4 bases and J by 8 bases. The CDR3 covers 18 residues.

This rearrangement joins TRBV6-5 to TRBJ1-6, with 8 nucleotides matching TRBD1. The germline V gene has CDR1 MNHEY and CDR2 SVGAGI. The CDR3 covers 19 residues. Unmatched junction bases numbered 19, after V lost 4 bases and J lost 8 bases. The CDR3 DNA is TGTGCCAGCAGTTTTCCCCTTCCCCTGACAGGGGATGAGGATTCACCCCTCCACTTT. Translated, it gives CASSFPLPLTGDEDSPLHF.

This clonotype was recorded a few times. The chain combines TRBV11-2 with TRBJ2-1; a possible D gene is TRBD2 (6 bases). Trimming took off 3 bases at V and 10 bases at J, with 25 bases between the two ends. Germline lookup yields CDR1 SGHAT and CDR2 FQNNGV. The CDR3 is 17 amino acids. The chain's CDR3 is CASSFLAHRDLPWEQFF. The CDR3 DNA sequence: TGTGCCAGCAGCTTTCTAGCTCATCGGGACTTGCCTTGGGAGCAGTTCTTC.

This clonotype was recorded many times. This chain links TRBV29-1 with TRBJ2-3; tentative D call: TRBD2 (6 bases). V shed 7 bases and J shed 0 bases, with 17 bases lying between them. The length of the CDR3 is 15 residues. The germline CDR1 and CDR2 sequences are SQVTM and ANQGSEA. Written as DNA, the CDR3 is TGCAGCGCAAGATTTAGCGGAACTAGCACAGATACGCAGTATTTT. Protein product: CSARFSGTSTDTQYF.

In this sample, this clonotype turned up a few times. The chain uses TRBV24-1 and TRBJ2-7, with D maybe TRBD2 (6 bases). CDR1 is KGHDR, CDR2 SFDVKD, per germline. The CDR3 is made up of 14 amino acids. V was trimmed by 5 bases and J by 0 bases, leaving 10 bases between them. The CDR3 spells CATSVAGNSYEQYF. In nucleotides, the CDR3 is TGTGCCACCAGTGTGGCGGGAAACTCCTACGAGCAGTACTTC.